The present T cell receptor beta chain was sequenced within a study of blood T cell repertoires in COVID-19. V shed 8 bases and J 4 bases; nucleotides not matched to a gene: 9. CDR1 is MDHEN and CDR2 is SYDVKM in the germline V gene. This CDR3 comprises 15 residues. Original processing methods: The authors estimated nucleated cell counts from reference gene primer amplification. Some clones are missing from TCRdb's copy, which holds only in-frame ones; the method was immunoSEQ multiplex PCR. D and trimming were read from the DNA, whereas the V and J calls and clone size are those reported in that table. The sample has under 200,000 clones; 70% to 90% are singletons. The Seattle site enrolled patients during active infection and followed them longitudinally.

The sequence was obtained from a woman aged 60-70 years with COVID-19, enrolled during active disease. The chain couples TRBV28 to TRBJ1-3; 9 bases line up with TRBD1. Source material: peripheral blood. CDR3: CASLQGAIRGNTIYF. CDR3 bases: TGTGCCAGCCTACAGGGGGCGATTCGAGGAAACACCATATATTTT.